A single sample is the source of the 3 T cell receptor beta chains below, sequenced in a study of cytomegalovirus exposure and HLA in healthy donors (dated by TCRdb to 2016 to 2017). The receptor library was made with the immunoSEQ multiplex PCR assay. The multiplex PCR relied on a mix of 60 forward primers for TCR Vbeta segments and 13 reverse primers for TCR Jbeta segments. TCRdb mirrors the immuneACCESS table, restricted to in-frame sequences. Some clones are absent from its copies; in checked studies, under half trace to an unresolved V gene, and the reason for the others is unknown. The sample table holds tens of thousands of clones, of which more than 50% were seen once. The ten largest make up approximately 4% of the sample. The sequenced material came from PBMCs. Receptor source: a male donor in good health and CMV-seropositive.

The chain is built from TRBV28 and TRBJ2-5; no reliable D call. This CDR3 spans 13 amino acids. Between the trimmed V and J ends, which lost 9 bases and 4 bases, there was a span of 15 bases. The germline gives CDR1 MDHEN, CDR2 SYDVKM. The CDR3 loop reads CASRFSRGETQYF. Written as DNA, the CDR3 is TGTGCCAGTCGTTTTAGTCGAGGAGAGACCCAGTACTTC.

The CDR3 here is CASSWSGSRTDTQYF. The CDR3 DNA reads TGTGCCAGCAGCTGGAGCGGGAGCCGGACAGATACGCAGTATTTT. This chain uses TRBV7-9 with TRBJ2-3; the match to TRBD2 covers 8 bases. The CDR3 is 15 amino acids. From germline, CDR1 is SEHNR and CDR2 FQNEAQ (reference sequence). Trimming took 4 bases from V and 3 from J; bases not matched to a gene: 6.

The DNA of the CDR3 is TGTGCCAGCAGCGTCGGGTTGGTAGGGGAAGAGACCCAGTACTTC. Translation gives CASSVGLVGEETQYF. The chain joins TRBV9 to TRBJ2-5, with D perhaps matching TRBD1 (5 bases). The CDR3 has 15 amino acids. CDR1 and CDR2 from the germline V gene are SGDLS and YYNGEE. The V gene lost 2 bases and the J gene lost 3 bases, with 14 bases spanning the gap. The full variable domain, with the rest looked up from reference TRBV9 and TRBJ2-5, is DSGVTQTPKHLITATGQRVTLRCSPRSGDLSVYWYQQSLDQGLQFLIQYYNGEERAKGNILERFSAQQFPDLHSELNLSSLELGDSALYFCASSVGLVGEETQYFGPGTRLLVL.